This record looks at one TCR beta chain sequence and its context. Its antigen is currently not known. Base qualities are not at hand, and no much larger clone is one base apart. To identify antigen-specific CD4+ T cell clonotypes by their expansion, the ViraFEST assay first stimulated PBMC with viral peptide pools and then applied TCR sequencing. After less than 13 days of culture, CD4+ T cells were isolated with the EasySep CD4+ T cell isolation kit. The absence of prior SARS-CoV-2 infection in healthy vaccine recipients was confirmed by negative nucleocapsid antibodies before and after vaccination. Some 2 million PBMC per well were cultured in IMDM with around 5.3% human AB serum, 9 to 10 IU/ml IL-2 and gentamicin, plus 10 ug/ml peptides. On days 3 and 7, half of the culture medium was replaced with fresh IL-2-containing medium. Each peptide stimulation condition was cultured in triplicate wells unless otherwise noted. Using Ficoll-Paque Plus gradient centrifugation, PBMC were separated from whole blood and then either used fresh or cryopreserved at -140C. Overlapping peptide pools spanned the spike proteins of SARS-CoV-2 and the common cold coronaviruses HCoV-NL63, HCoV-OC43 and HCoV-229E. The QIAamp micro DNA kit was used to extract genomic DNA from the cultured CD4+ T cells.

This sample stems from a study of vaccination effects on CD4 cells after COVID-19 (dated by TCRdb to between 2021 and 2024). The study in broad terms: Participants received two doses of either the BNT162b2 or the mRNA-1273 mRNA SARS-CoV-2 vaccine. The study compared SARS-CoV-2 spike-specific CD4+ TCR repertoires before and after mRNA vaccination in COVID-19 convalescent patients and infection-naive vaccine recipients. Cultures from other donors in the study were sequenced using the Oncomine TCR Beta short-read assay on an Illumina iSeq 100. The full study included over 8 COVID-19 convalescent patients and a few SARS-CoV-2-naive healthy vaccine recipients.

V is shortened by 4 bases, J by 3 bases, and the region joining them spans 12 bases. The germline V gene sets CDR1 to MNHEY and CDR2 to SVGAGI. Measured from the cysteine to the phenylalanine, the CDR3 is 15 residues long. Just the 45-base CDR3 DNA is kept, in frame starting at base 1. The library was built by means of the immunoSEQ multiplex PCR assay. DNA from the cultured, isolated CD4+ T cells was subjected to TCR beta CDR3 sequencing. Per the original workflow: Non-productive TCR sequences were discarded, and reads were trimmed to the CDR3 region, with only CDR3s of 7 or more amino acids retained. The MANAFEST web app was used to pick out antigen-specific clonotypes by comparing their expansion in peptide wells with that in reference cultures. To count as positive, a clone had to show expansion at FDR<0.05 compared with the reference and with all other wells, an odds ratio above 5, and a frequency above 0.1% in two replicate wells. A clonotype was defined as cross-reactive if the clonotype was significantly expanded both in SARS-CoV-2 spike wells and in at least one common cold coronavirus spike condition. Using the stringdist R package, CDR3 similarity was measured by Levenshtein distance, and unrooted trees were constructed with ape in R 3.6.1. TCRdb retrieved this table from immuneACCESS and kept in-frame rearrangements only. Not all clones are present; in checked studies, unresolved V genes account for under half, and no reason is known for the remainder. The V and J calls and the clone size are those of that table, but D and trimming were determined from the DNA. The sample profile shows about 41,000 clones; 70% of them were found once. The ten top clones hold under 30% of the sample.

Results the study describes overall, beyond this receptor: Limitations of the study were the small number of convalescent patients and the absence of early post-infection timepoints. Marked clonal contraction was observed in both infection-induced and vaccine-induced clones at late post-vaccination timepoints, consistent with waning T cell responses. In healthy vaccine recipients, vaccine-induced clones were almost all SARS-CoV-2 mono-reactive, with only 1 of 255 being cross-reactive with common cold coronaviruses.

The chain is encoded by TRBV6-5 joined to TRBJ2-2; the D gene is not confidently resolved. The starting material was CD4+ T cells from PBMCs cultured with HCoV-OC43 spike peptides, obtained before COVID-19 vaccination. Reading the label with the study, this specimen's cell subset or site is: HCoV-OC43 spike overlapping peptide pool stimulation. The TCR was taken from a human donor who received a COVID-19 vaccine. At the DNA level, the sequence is TGTGCCAGCAGTTTGAGGAAGGGCCACACCGGGGAGCTGTTTTTT. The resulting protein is CASSLRKGHTGELFF.